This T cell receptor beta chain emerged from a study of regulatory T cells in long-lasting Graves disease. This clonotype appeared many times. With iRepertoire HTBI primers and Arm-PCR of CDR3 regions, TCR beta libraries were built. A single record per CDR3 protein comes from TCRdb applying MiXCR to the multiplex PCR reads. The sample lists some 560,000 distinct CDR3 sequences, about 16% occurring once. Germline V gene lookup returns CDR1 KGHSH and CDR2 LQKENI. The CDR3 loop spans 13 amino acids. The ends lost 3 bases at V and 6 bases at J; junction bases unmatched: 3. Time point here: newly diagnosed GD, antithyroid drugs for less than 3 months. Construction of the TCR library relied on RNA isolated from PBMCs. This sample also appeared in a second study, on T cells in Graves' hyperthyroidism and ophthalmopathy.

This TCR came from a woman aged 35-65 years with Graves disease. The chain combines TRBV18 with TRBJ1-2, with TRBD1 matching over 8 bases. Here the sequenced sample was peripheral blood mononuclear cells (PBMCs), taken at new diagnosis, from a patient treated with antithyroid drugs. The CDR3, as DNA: TGTGCCAGCTCACCCCAGGGGGCTAATGGCTACACCTTC. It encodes CASSPQGANGYTF.